The 22 T cell receptor beta chains below were found in one sample sequenced in a study of CD8+ T cells in alopecia areata. Sorting used CD4, CD8alpha, NKG2D, NKG2ACE and other markers on pooled cutaneous lymph node cells. RNA, once extracted, was reverse transcribed into cDNA for use as the sequencing template. This table comes from immunoSEQ multiplex PCR, and its TCRdb copy is limited to in-frame clones, with some not included. The table lists 200,000 to 300,000 clones, with no singletons. The sample taken for sequencing was CD4+ T cells sorted from a lymph node. Receptors originate from a C3H/HeJ mouse with alopecia areata. Strain haplotype (MHC): H2-k.

There are many counts of this clone. Gene names and germline match the mouse. Read sequence stops 4 residues before the CDR3 end, and the germline J gene provides the missing end. This chain connects TRBV17 to TRBJ2-1, with 8 bases aligning to TRBD1. Germline V gene lookup returns CDR1 MNHDT and CDR2 YYDKIL. The CDR3 contains 14 residues. The V and J ends lost 4 bases and 6 bases, in that order; junction bases with no gene match: 5. The CDR3 spells CASSTGQGAAEQFF. CDR3 DNA, as far as it was read: TGTGCTAGCAGTACTGGCCAGGGGGCTGCT.

A note on this clone: The genes are named according to mouse. The sequence runs out 4 residues before the end of the CDR3; the remainder is reconstructed from the germline J gene. The chain combines TRBV1 with TRBJ2-5, with 8 bases matching TRBD2. Germline CDR1 is NSQYPW and CDR2 is LRSPGD (reference sequence). The trim removed 0 bases at V and 1 base at J, leaving 6 bases unmatched. This CDR3 has 17 residues. The CDR3 bases that were read are TGCACCTGCAGTGCAGATAGGCTGGGGGGTTACCAAGAC. This encodes CTCSADRLGGYQD. The entire CDR3 protein reads CTCSADRLGGYQDTQYF.

About this clone itself: Each gene name is a mouse one. The read stops 4 residues short of the end of the CDR3; the missing end is completed from the germline J gene. This chain uses TRBV14 with TRBJ2-2; 8 bases agree with TRBD1. The CDR3 is 14 amino acids. From germline, CDR1 is SGHDT and CDR2 FRDEAV. With 5 bases clipped from V and 4 bases from J, the junction kept 4 bases outside the gene matches. The CDR3 sequence: CASSSTGVTGQLYF. Partial CDR3 DNA: TGTGCCAGCAGCTCGACAGGGGTCACCGGG.

The table lists this clone with a few counts. The gene names here belong to mouse. The CDR3 extends 4 residues past the end of the read, so its final part is completed from the germline J gene. The chain joins TRBV13-1 to TRBJ2-2; 7 positions match TRBD2. CDR1 is NSHNY, CDR2 SYGAGN, per germline. V shed 5 bases, J shed 3 bases, and the junction held 7 bases outside the gene matches. This CDR3 is built from 15 residues. The CDR3 region is CASRWGEGDTGQLYF. The CDR3 bases that were read are TGTGCCAGCAGGTGGGGGGAAGGGGACACCGGG.

In the case of this clone: Gene names and germline refer to mouse. The read stops 4 residues short of the end of the CDR3; the missing end is completed from the germline J gene. The chain employs TRBV5 and TRBJ1-2; TRBD1 aligns across 8 bases. This CDR3 region has 15 residues. Losses at the gene ends were 1 base for V and 3 bases for J; bases not matched to a gene: 4. Germline-derived CDR1 and CDR2 are LGHNA and YNLKQL (reference sequence). The covered CDR3 bases are TGTGCCAGCAGCCAAGGGGGACAGGCCTACTCC. As protein: CASSQGGQAYS. The full CDR3 protein reads CASSQGGQAYSDYTF.

Details on this clone: The gene names here belong to mouse. Read data end 4 residues before the CDR3 end; the end is taken from the germline J gene. The rearrangement uses TRBV13-1 and TRBJ2-5; a weak D match, TRBD1 (5 bases). From germline, CDR1 is NSHNY and CDR2 SYGAGN. The CDR3 spans 15 residues. The V end lost 2 bases, the J end lost 1 base, and 11 bases lay between the germline ends. Partial CDR3 DNA: TGTGCCAGCAGTGAGCAGGGTAGGGACCAAGAC. This gives the protein CASSEQGRDQD. The whole CDR3 is CASSEQGRDQDTQYF.

This clone appeared a few times. Genes and germline come from the mouse. This CDR3 reads CASSQDWGGYTGQLYF. The CDR3 DNA, read in part, is TGTGCCAGCAGCCAAGACTGGGGGGGCTACACCGGG. The J gene is TRBJ2-2, the V gene TRBV5, with TRBD2 identical over 10 bases. The read comes to an end 4 residues before the CDR3 does, leaving the germline J gene to fill in the end. The CDR3 length is 16 residues. Germline lookup yields CDR1 LGHNA and CDR2 YNLKQL (reference sequence). V lost 0 bases to trimming and J lost 3 bases; unmatched junction nucleotides: 1.

This clone was recorded a few times. Gene names refer to mouse genes. The read gets to within 3 residues of the CDR3 end, and the germline J gene fills in the rest. The chain links TRBV1 to TRBJ1-6, with TRBD1 identical over 8 bases. TRBJ1-6 has ORF status, its function being uncertain. V dropped 4 bases and J dropped 4; count of bases not matched to a gene: 3. Per the germline V gene, CDR1 is NSQYPW and CDR2 is LRSPGD (reference sequence). This CDR3 has 15 amino acids. The CDR3 is CTCSGDRTYNSPLYF. CDR3 DNA (partial): TGCACCTGCAGTGGGGACAGGACGTATAATTCGCCC.

This clone was picked up a small number of times. Genes and germline are mouse. The read ends 4 residues early relative to the CDR3; the germline J gene fills the gap. This sequence joins TRBV13-1 and TRBJ2-3; TRBD2 matches at 13 bases. Germline values: CDR1 NSHNY, CDR2 SYGAGN. The CDR3 has 16 residues. CDR3 sequence: CASSDRTGGARETLYF. The part of the CDR3 DNA that was read is TGTGCCAGCAGTGATAGGACTGGGGGGGCGCGAGAA.

As regards this clone: Genes here carry mouse names. The CDR3 extends 4 residues past the end of the read, so its final part is completed from the germline J gene. V gene TRBV13-1 combines with J gene TRBJ2-4; 13 bases are a match to TRBD2. CDR1 NSHNY and CDR2 SYGAGN come from the germline V gene. Germline trimming cut 0 bases from V and 0 bases from J; bases unmatched to any gene: 7. The CDR3 runs to 19 residues. The CDR3 is CASSDAPGTGGVSQNTLYF. The CDR3 bases that were read are TGTGCCAGCAGTGATGCCCCAGGGACTGGGGGGGTGAGTCAAAAC.

As concerns this clone: Gene and germline names: mouse. Coverage ceases 4 residues before the CDR3 finishes, and the germline J gene fills in the end. The V gene is TRBV13-1, the J gene TRBJ2-2, with D possibly matching TRBD2 (7 bases). From germline, CDR1 is NSHNY and CDR2 SYGAGN. V dropped 2 bases and J dropped 4 bases, with 12 bases sitting between them. The CDR3 loop spans 15 amino acids. Incomplete CDR3 DNA: TGTGCCAGCAGTGAGAGGGGGGCAGGCACCGGG. Its translation: CASSERGAGTG. The whole CDR3 reads CASSERGAGTGQLYF.

Note on this clone: Mouse names are used for the genes. With the read ending 4 residues before the CDR3 end, the germline J gene is used to fill in that end. The chain joins TRBV13-2 to TRBJ2-5; 9 nucleotides agree with TRBD2. Germline assignment: CDR1 NNHNN and CDR2 SYGAGS (reference sequence). The CDR3 spans 14 residues. V was pared by 5 bases and J by 3 bases, with 4 bases of the junction left unmatched. The CDR3 bases that were read are TGTGCCAGCGGCTCCGGGACTGGGCAAGAC. This sequence encodes CASGSGTGQD. In full, the CDR3 is CASGSGTGQDTQYF.

As for this clone: The listed genes are named as in mouse. Coverage ceases 4 residues before the CDR3 finishes, and the germline J gene fills in the end. The same CDR3 arises from other DNA sequences in this sample as well. The chain couples TRBV13-1 to TRBJ2-7; TRBD2 matches 11 bases. Germline V gene data show CDR1 as NSHNY and CDR2 as SYGAGN. The CDR3 loop spans 15 amino acids. The V and J ends lost 4 bases and 0 bases, in that order; junction bases with no gene match: 3. The sequenced CDR3 bases are TGTGCCAGCAGTAGGGACTGGGGGAGCTCCTAT. Translating gives CASSRDWGSSY. In full, the CDR3 is CASSRDWGSSYEQYF.

This clone was observed a few times. The genes are named according to mouse. The read ends 3 residues shy of where the CDR3 ends; the end is completed using the germline J gene. The chain recombines TRBV13-3 with TRBJ1-6; D not certain. TRBJ1-6 has ORF status, its function being uncertain. CDR3 length: 14 residues. CDR1 and CDR2 from the germline V gene are NNHDY and SYVADS. V lost 0 bases and J 5 bases, leaving 6 bases between the germline ends. CDR3 loop: CASSDGQNNSPLYF. CDR3 DNA (partial): TGTGCCAGCAGTGATGGCCAGAATAATTCGCCC.

A note on this clone: Mouse gene names apply. The observed sequence ends 4 residues before the CDR3 terminus, with the missing tail filled in from the germline J gene. This chain connects TRBV13-1 to TRBJ2-7, with TRBD2 matching 8 bases. Germline V gives CDR1 NSHNY, CDR2 SYGAGN. This CDR3 is 14 amino acids long. The DNA read from the CDR3 is TGTGCCAGCAGTGATGCTGGGGGGTATTAT. Protein product: CASSDAGGYY. The whole CDR3 is CASSDAGGYYEQYF.

As regards this clone: Genes here carry mouse names. Read data end 4 residues before the CDR3 end; the end is taken from the germline J gene. The chain recombines TRBV19 with TRBJ1-2; 8 positions agree with TRBD1. Per the germline V gene, CDR1 is FNHDT and CDR2 is SITEND (reference sequence). The CDR3 consists of 13 residues. The sequenced CDR3 bases are TGTGCCAGCAGTATGGGACAGGAGGCC. Translation gives CASSMGQEA. The CDR3 in full is CASSMGQEADYTF. Full variable domain (rest looked up from reference TRBV19 and TRBJ1-2): GGIITQTPKFLIGQEGQKLTLKCQQNFNHDTMYWYRQDSGKGLRLIYYSITENDLQKGDLSEGYDASREKKSSFSLTVTSAQKNEMAVFLCASSMGQEADYTFGSGTRLLVI.

To note about this clone: All gene names here are mouse names. The read is 4 residues too short to cover the CDR3 end, so that end is filled in from the germline J gene. Other DNA variants within this sample encode the same CDR3. V is TRBV5 and J is TRBJ2-3; 8 positions match TRBD1. CDR3 size: 15 residues. CDR1 is LGHNA and CDR2 is YNLKQL in the germline V gene (reference sequence). The V segment lost 2 bases and the J segment 3 bases; nucleotides outside the gene matches: 4. This chain's CDR3 is CASSQTGGGAETLYF. Incomplete CDR3 DNA: TGTGCCAGCAGCCAAACAGGGGGTGGGGCAGAA.

As to this clone: Each gene name is a mouse one. Coverage ceases 4 residues before the CDR3 finishes, and the germline J gene fills in the end. This chain joins TRBV1 and TRBJ2-7; 12 positions match TRBD2. The CDR3 contains 18 residues. The germline CDR1 and CDR2 sequences are NSQYPW and LRSPGD (reference sequence). J lost 0 bases, V lost 4 bases, and 10 bases had no gene match. The CDR3 DNA, read in part, is TGCACCTGCAGTGGCCGGGACTGGGGGGTCAGGAGCTCCTAT. It specifies CTCSGRDWGVRSSY. The CDR3 reads in full as CTCSGRDWGVRSSYEQYF.

This clone was counted between two and nine times. Any gene name here is a mouse gene name. The read is 4 residues too short to cover the CDR3 end, so that end is filled in from the germline J gene. The chain joins TRBV31 to TRBJ2-3, with 12 bases aligning to TRBD1. The CDR3 loop spans 16 amino acids. V shed 0 bases, J shed 3 bases, and the junction held 4 bases outside the gene matches. The germline gives CDR1 GKSSPN, CDR2 SITVG. The part of the CDR3 DNA that was read is TGTGCCTGGAGTCTCGGGACAGGGGGCATGGCAGAA. It yields the protein CAWSLGTGGMAE. The full-length CDR3 reads as CAWSLGTGGMAETLYF.

The sample holds a few counts of this clone. Gene names are the mouse ones. With the read ending 4 residues before the CDR3 end, the germline J gene is used to fill in that end. J is TRBJ2-3 and V is TRBV13-3, with D tentatively TRBD1 (6 bases). The CDR3 spans 12 residues. Trimming took off 4 bases at V and 4 bases at J, with 7 bases between the two ends. CDR1 NNHDY and CDR2 SYVADS come from the germline V gene. The CDR3 bases that were read are TGTGCCAGCAGTCAGGGGACAGAA. Protein product: CASSQGTE. The whole CDR3 protein reads CASSQGTETLYF.

A few counts support this clone. Germline and genes: mouse. The covered CDR3 bases are TGTGCCAGCAGTGTACAGGGAACAGGAGAC. This translates into CASSVQGTGD. The whole CDR3 is CASSVQGTGDTQYF. V and J are TRBV13-3 and TRBJ2-5; possible D gene TRBD1, 6 bases. The CDR3 is cut off 4 residues early in the read; its end comes from the germline J gene. The CDR3 runs to 14 residues. CDR1 NNHDY and CDR2 SYVADS come from the germline V gene.

This clone was counted a few times. These gene names are mouse names. Incomplete CDR3 DNA: TGTGCCAGCAGTTTACTGTTTTCAAACACCGGG. Translating it yields CASSLLFSNTG. The entire CDR3 is CASSLLFSNTGQLYF. The chain combines TRBV14 with TRBJ2-2; D gene ambiguous. The DNA ends 4 residues before the CDR3 does, and the rest of the CDR3 is filled in from the germline J gene. Germline CDR1 SGHDT, CDR2 FRDEAV. The CDR3 is made up of 15 amino acids. V gave up 2 bases and J gave up 0 bases, with 8 bases separating them.